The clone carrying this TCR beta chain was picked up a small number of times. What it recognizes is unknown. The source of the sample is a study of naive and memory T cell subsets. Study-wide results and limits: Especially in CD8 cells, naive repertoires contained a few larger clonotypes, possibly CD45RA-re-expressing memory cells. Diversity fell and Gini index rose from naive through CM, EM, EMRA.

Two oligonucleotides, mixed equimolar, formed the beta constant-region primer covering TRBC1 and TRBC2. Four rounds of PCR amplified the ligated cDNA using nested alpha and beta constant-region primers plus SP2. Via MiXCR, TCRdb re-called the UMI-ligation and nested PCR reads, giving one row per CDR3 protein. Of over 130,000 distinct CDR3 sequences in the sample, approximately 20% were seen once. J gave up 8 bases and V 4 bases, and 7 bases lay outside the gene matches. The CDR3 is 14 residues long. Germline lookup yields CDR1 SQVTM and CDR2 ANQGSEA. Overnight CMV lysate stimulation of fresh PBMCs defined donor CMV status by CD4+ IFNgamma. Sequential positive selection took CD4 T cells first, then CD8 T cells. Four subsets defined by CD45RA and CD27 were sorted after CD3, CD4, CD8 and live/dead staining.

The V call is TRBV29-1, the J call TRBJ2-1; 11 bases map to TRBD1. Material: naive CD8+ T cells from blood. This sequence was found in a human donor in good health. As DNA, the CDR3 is TGCAGCGTTGCCGATCGGACAGGGGGCGATGAGCAGTTCTTC. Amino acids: CSVADRTGGDEQFF.